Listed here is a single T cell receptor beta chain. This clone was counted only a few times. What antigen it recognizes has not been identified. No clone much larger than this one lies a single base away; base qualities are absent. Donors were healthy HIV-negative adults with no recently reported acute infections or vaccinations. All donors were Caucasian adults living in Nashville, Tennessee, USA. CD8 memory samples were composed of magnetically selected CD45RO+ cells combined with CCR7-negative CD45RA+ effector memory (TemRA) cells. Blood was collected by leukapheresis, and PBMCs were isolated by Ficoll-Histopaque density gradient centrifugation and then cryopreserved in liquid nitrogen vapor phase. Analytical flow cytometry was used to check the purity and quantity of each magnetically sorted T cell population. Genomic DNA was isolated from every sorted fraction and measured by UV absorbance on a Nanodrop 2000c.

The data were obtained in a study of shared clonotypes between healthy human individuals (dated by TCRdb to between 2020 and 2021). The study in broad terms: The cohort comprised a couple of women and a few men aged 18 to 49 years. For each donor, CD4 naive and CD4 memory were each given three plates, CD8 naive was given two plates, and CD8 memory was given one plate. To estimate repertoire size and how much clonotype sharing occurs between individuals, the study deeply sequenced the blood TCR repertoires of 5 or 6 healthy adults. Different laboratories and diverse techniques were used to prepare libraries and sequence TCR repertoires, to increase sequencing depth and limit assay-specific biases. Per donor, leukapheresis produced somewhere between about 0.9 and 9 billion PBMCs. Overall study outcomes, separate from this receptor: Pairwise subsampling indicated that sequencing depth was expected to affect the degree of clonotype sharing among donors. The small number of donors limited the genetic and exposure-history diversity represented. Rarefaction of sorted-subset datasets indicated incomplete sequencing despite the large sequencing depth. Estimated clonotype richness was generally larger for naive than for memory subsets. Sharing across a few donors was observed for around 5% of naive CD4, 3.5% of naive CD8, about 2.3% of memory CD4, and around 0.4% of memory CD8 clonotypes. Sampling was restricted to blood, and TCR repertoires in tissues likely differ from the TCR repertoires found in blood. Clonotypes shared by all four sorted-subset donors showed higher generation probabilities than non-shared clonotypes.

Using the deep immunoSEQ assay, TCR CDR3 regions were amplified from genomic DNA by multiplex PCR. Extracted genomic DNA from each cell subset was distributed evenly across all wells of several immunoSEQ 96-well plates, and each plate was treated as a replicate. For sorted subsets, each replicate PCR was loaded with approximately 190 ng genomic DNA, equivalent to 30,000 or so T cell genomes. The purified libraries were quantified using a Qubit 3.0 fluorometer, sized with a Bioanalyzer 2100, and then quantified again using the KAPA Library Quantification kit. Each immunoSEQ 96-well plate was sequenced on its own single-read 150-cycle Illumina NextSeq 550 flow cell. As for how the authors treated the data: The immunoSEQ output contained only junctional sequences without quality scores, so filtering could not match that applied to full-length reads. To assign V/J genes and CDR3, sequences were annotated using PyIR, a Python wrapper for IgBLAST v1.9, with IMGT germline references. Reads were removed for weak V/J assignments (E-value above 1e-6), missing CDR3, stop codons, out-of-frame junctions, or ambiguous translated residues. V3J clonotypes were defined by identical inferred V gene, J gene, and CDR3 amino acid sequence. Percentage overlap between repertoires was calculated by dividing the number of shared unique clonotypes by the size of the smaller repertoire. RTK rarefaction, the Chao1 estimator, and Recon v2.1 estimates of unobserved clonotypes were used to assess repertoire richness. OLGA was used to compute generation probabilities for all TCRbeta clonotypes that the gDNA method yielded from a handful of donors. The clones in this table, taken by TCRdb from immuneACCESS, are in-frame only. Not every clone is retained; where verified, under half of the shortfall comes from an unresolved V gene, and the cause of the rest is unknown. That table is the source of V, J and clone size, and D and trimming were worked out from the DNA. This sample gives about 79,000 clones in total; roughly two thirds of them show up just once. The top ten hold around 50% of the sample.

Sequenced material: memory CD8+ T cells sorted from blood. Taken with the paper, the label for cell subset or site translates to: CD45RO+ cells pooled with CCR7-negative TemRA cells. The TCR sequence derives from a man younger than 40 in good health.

The DNA sequence is as follows: TGTGCCAGCAGTAGCCAGTCCTACGAGCAGTACTTC. Its protein reads: CASSSQSYEQYF. The chain uses TRBV28 and TRBJ2-7; no D gene is confidently identified. CDR1 MDHEN and CDR2 SYDVKM were looked up in the germline V gene. V is pared back by 5 bases and J by 1 base, with 6 bases lying between the germline termini. Including cysteine and phenylalanine, the CDR3 has 12 amino acids. This entry keeps only the CDR3 DNA: 36 bases, framed from base 1.